The 26 T cell receptor beta chains below come from one sample, sequenced in a study of blood T cells in healthy people across ages. The use of a sample-barcoded 5' primer and a J-beta primer mix characterized a second PCR of roughly 6 to 11 cycles. TCRdb reprocessed the 5' RACE reads with MiXCR, giving one entry per CDR3 protein. The table shows over a million distinct CDR3 sequences, with 35% to 45% occurring only once. Sequencing was performed on blood. These receptors were taken from a woman younger than 35 in good health.

This chain connects TRBV29-1 to TRBJ2-4; D is unresolved. Trimming cost V 3 bases and J 2 bases, with 8 bases left between them. CDR3 length equals 13 residues. Germline V CDR1 and CDR2: SQVTM, ANQGSEA. CDR3 in DNA: TGCAGCGTTGAGGAAGGGTCCAAAAACATTCAGTACTTC. Its protein product is CSVEEGSKNIQYF.

This clonotype was picked up a small number of times. The rearrangement links TRBV7-3 to TRBJ2-5; the D gene could be TRBD1 or TRBD2 (5 bases each). CDR1 is SGHTA and CDR2 is FQGTGA in the germline V gene. Trimming pared 2 bases from V and 10 bases from J, leaving 17 bases between. The CDR3 spans 14 residues. CDR3 protein: CASSLGRGQGDQYF. In DNA, the CDR3 is TGTGCCAGCAGCTTAGGACGAGGGCAGGGCGACCAGTACTTC.

The chain recombines TRBV7-9 with TRBJ2-3; D possibly corresponds to TRBD1 (6 bases). V was trimmed by 4 bases and J by 14 bases, leaving 13 bases between them. The germline V gene encodes CDR1 SEHNR and CDR2 FQNEAQ (reference sequence). CDR3 length: 11 residues. Here the CDR3 reads CASSYAQGTYF. In DNA, the CDR3 is TGTGCCAGCAGCTACGCACAGGGCACGTATTTT.

The chain uses TRBV4-1 and TRBJ2-1; 11 bases match TRBD2. The CDR3 totals 17 residues. The J segment lost 4 bases and the V segment lost 2 bases, leaving 7 bases of the junction unmatched. Germline CDR1 and CDR2: MGHRA and YSYEKL. The CDR3 sequence is CASSQNPGLAVYNEQFF. The CDR3 nucleotides are TGCGCCAGCAGCCAAAACCCGGGACTAGCGGTTTACAATGAGCAGTTCTTC.

The rearrangement joins TRBV10-3 to TRBJ2-7, with D maybe TRBD1 (6 bases). The V end lost 0 bases, the J end lost 6 bases, and 18 bases lay between the germline ends. Per the germline V gene, CDR1 is ENHRY and CDR2 is SYGVKD. The CDR3 consists of 16 residues. CDR3: CAISESSTGPFCEQYF. The CDR3 nucleotides are TGTGCCATCAGTGAGTCCTCGACAGGTCCCTTCTGCGAGCAGTACTTC.

The J gene is TRBJ1-1, the V gene TRBV28, with a weak D call TRBD1 (5 bases). Between the trimmed V and J ends, which lost 8 bases and 5 bases, there was a span of 15 bases. CDR1 and CDR2 (germline): MDHEN, SYDVKM. CDR3 size: 13 residues. DNA for the CDR3: TGTGCCAGCGCGAAGACAGTGGAGACTGAAGCTTTCTTT. This encodes CASAKTVETEAFF.

This clonotype has a handful of counts. This chain uses TRBV6-6 with TRBJ1-6, with 8 bases that match TRBD1. Germline V gene data show CDR1 as MNHNY and CDR2 as SVGAGI (reference sequence). This CDR3 region has 15 residues. Losses at the gene ends were 6 bases for V and 7 bases for J; bases not matched to a gene: 8. CDR3 amino acids: CASRAGTGANSPLHF. The DNA of the CDR3 is TGTGCCAGCAGAGCCGGGACAGGAGCAAATTCACCCCTCCACTTT.

This sequence joins TRBV6-6 and TRBJ1-1; D is ambiguous. Per the germline V gene, CDR1 is MNHNY and CDR2 is SVGAGI (reference sequence). CDR3 length equals 16 residues. Trimming took off 2 bases at V and 3 bases at J, with 16 bases between the two ends. The CDR3 region is CASSYDHSRIDTEAFF. The DNA for the CDR3 is TGTGCCAGCAGTTACGACCATAGCAGAATCGACACTGAAGCTTTCTTT.

The chain joins TRBV12-3 or TRBV12-4 to TRBJ1-4; tentatively, D is TRBD1 (5 bases). Trimming removed 0 bases at V and 8 bases at J, with 7 bases between. There are 13 residues in the CDR3. The CDR3 here is CASSLAGTEKLFF. Written as DNA, the CDR3 is TGTGCCAGCAGTTTAGCCGGGACCGAAAAACTGTTTTTT.

V usage is TRBV20-1 and J usage is TRBJ1-2, with TRBD1 as a possible D gene (5 bases). V was clipped by 0 bases and J by 7 bases, with 12 bases between them. The CDR3 extends over 13 amino acids. Germline assignment: CDR1 DFQATT and CDR2 SNEGSKA (reference sequence). The CDR3 protein is CSARDLGGIGYTF. CDR3 bases: TGCAGTGCTAGAGATCTGGGGGGAATTGGCTACACCTTC.

Only a few counts were recorded for this clonotype. V and J are TRBV10-3 and TRBJ2-5; maybe TRBD2 (5 bases). This CDR3 has 17 amino acids. Trimming removed 0 bases from V and 5 bases from J, with 19 bases in between. Per germline, CDR1 ENHRY and CDR2 SYGVKD. This chain's CDR3 is CAISESRLGPRGETQYF. The CDR3 coding sequence is TGTGCCATCAGTGAGTCCAGGCTGGGCCCTCGAGGGGAGACCCAGTACTTC.

This clonotype was detected a few times. This chain links TRBV20-1 with TRBJ2-1; 9 bases match TRBD2. Germline values: CDR1 DFQATT, CDR2 SNEGSKA (reference sequence). V shed 5 bases and J 7 bases; nucleotides not matched to a gene: 21. This CDR3 comprises 18 residues. CDR3 protein: CSASQGIRGRAPLNEQFF. The CDR3, as DNA: TGCAGTGCTTCCCAGGGGATACGCGGGAGGGCCCCCCTTAATGAGCAGTTCTTC.

The V and J genes are TRBV9 and TRBJ2-3; maybe TRBD2 (6 bases). V lost 0 bases to trimming and J lost 8 bases, with 16 bases between them. The CDR3 extends over 15 amino acids. Germline CDR1 reads SGDLS; CDR2 reads YYNGEE. The CDR3 DNA reads as TGTGCCAGCAGCGTAGTTACGGGGGAGGTTGGTACGCAGTATTTT. Its translation is CASSVVTGEVGTQYF.

This clonotype has more than one count but fewer than ten. The V and J genes are TRBV7-2 and TRBJ2-3; 10 bases line up with TRBD2. Germline values: CDR1 SGHTA, CDR2 FQGNSA. With V trimmed by 0 bases and J by 0 bases, 6 bases remained unmatched. This CDR3 has 18 residues. This chain's CDR3 is CASSLATSGIFSTDTQYF. CDR3 DNA sequence: TGTGCCAGCAGCTTAGCAACTAGCGGGATCTTTAGCACAGATACGCAGTATTTT.

This sequence joins TRBV9 and TRBJ1-4; D gene uncertain. The CDR3 runs 15 residues. Trimming removed 4 bases from V and 0 bases from J, with 10 bases in between. Germline V lookup: CDR1 SGDLS, CDR2 YYNGEE. The DNA of the CDR3 is TGTGCCAGCAGCCCCAGAATTACAACTAATGAAAAACTGTTTTTT. Its translation: CASSPRITTNEKLFF.

The chain carries TRBV7-2 and TRBJ2-7; D gene unclear. V shed 5 bases and J shed 3 bases, with 17 bases lying between them. The CDR3 is 15 residues long. Germline V CDR1 and CDR2: SGHTA, FQGNSA. In DNA form, the CDR3 reads TGTGCCAGCAGCCGGTTCAGGACCACCTTCTACGAGCAGTACTTC. It encodes CASSRFRTTFYEQYF.

The V and J genes are TRBV28 and TRBJ2-3; unclear D gene. V lost 7 bases and J lost 8, with 10 bases in between. Germline CDR1 is MDHEN and CDR2 is SYDVKM. This CDR3 comprises 11 residues. The CDR3 reads CASKDPGTQYF. CDR3 in DNA: TGTGCCAGCAAGGACCCTGGTACGCAGTATTTT.

This clonotype turned up a few times. The rearrangement links TRBV7-2 to TRBJ1-2; no definite D call. V lost 1 base to trimming and J lost 5 bases, with 8 bases between them. CDR3 length: 13 residues. From germline, CDR1 is SGHTA and CDR2 FQGNSA. CDR3 coding DNA: TGTGCCAGCAGCTTAGGGGAGGGTTATGGCTACACCTTC. Translating gives CASSLGEGYGYTF.

This clonotype appeared a few times. The chain combines TRBV7-2 with TRBJ2-5; TRBD2 matches at 8 bases. The DNA end lines up better with TRBJ2-7; the J call may be wrong. The CDR3 has 15 amino acids. CDR1 is SGHTA and CDR2 is FQGNSA in the germline V gene. The CDR3 DNA follows: TGTGCCAGCAGCTTAAATAGCGGGACATTGAACGAGCAGTACTTC. Encoded protein: CASSLNSGTLNEQYF.

V and J are TRBV3-1 and TRBJ2-6, with D unclear. Looked up from germline, CDR1 is LGHDT and CDR2 is YNNKEL (reference sequence). The CDR3 runs 12 residues. The ends were cut back, 1 base at V and 8 bases at J, with 3 bases in the middle. CDR3 DNA: TGTGCCAGCAGCCAAGGAACCAACGTCCTGACTTTC. Encoded protein: CASSQGTNVLTF.

This clonotype came up a few times. The rearrangement uses TRBV5-1 and TRBJ1-6, with D tentatively TRBD1 (5 bases). Trimming pared 6 bases from V and 5 bases from J, leaving 12 bases between. The CDR3 loop spans 14 amino acids. The germline V gene has CDR1 SGHRS and CDR2 YFSETQ. CDR3 loop: CASKGTADNSPLHF. CDR3 sequence (DNA): TGCGCCAGCAAAGGGACGGCTGATAATTCACCCCTCCACTTT.

The gene calls are TRBV25-1 and TRBJ2-5; 7 bases map to TRBD2. Germline V CDR1 and CDR2: MGHDK, SYGVNS. Trimming cost V 4 bases and J 11 bases; bases outside gene matches: 19. The CDR3 loop spans 16 amino acids. The CDR3 loop reads CASSALRGVGGIEQYF. CDR3 DNA: TGTGCCAGCAGTGCCTTAAGAGGGGTGGGAGGGATTGAGCAGTACTTC.

This sequence joins TRBV29-1 and TRBJ2-5; TRBD1 is a possible D gene (5 bases). Germline values: CDR1 SQVTM, CDR2 ANQGSEA. Between the trimmed V and J ends, which lost 2 bases and 4 bases, there was a span of 14 bases. There are 14 residues in the CDR3. The CDR3: CSVERWQGGETQYF. CDR3 in DNA: TGCAGCGTTGAACGTTGGCAGGGTGGAGAGACCCAGTACTTC.

This clonotype was recorded at least ten times. The J gene is TRBJ2-1, the V gene TRBV19; D possibly corresponds to TRBD1 (5 bases). Germline V CDR1 and CDR2: LNHDA, SQIVND (reference sequence). The V and J ends lost 1 base and 0 bases respectively, with 7 bases between them. The CDR3 is 15 residues long. CDR3 DNA: TGTGCCAGTAGTATAGGTACAGGCTCCTACAATGAGCAGTTCTTC. It codes for CASSIGTGSYNEQFF.

The gene calls are TRBV4-1 and TRBJ1-6; maybe TRBD1 (6 bases). CDR1 is MGHRA and CDR2 is YSYEKL in the germline V gene. Trimming pared 3 bases from V and 5 bases from J, leaving 8 bases between. The CDR3 is 14 amino acids. The CDR3 sequence: CASSHPGDNSPLHF. The CDR3, as DNA: TGCGCCAGCAGCCATCCAGGGGATAATTCACCCCTCCACTTT.

This clonotype was seen more than once but under ten times. The chain carries TRBV4-1 and TRBJ2-5; tentative D call: TRBD2 (6 bases). Germline-derived CDR1 and CDR2 are MGHRA and YSYEKL. The length of the CDR3 is 14 residues. Trimming cost V 1 base and J 5 bases, with 11 bases left between them. The CDR3 region is CASSQAEGSETQYF. DNA for the CDR3: TGCGCCAGCAGCCAAGCGGAGGGGTCGGAGACCCAGTACTTC.